This T cell receptor (beta chain) is drawn from a study of blood T cell repertoires in COVID-19. Measured with immunoSEQ multiplex PCR; TCRdb has only the in-frame clones, and not every one. The data show about 230,000 clones, 85% to 90% seen once. V lost 2 bases and J lost 5, with 16 bases in between. The CDR3 is made up of 16 amino acids. Per the germline V gene, CDR1 is SGHRS and CDR2 is YFSETQ. Material: peripheral blood. This receptor was obtained from a man aged 45 to 65 with COVID-19, enrolled during active disease. The chain recombines TRBV5-1 with TRBJ2-2; no clear D gene. CDR3 protein: CASSLLAIAETGELFF. CDR3 sequence (DNA): TGCGCCAGCAGCTTATTAGCCATCGCGGAGACCGGGGAGCTGTTTTTT.